This is a list of T cell receptor beta chains from one sample in a study of CD8 T cells in ankylosing spondylitis. One entry per CDR3 protein, called by TCRdb with MiXCR from the 5' RACE reads. The sample records 250,000 or so distinct CDR3 sequences, about 10% being singletons. The source material was blood, either unsorted or a sorted T cell fraction (not recorded which). The origin of the receptors is a male donor with ankylosing spondylitis or in good health (not recorded which). The CDR3 runs from the conserved cysteine through the conserved F or W. A D gene is named only where the DNA matches it firmly. The size field is filled for only some rows; it gives once, few, many or a size class.

clone size: few
J gene: TRBJ2-1
V gene: TRBV7-9
D gene: NA
CDR3 DNA: TGTGCCAGCAGCTTAGAGTCGCGTGGGGATGAGCAGTTCTTC
CDR3 protein: CASSLESRGDEQFF

clone size: many
J gene: TRBJ2-1
V gene: TRBV7-8
D gene: TRBD2
CDR3 DNA: TGTGCCAGCAGCTTCCGACTAGCCACCCAAGGGGAGCAGTTCTTC
CDR3 protein: CASSFRLATQGEQFF

clone size: many
J gene: TRBJ1-2
V gene: TRBV12-3/TRBV12-4
D gene: NA
CDR3 DNA: TGTGCCAGCAGTTTCACAGGGTCCGGTGGCTACACCTTC
CDR3 protein: CASSFTGSGGYTF

clone size: many
J gene: TRBJ1-6
V gene: TRBV7-2
D gene: NA
CDR3 DNA: TGTGCCAGCAGCTTAGTGGGGGGCACCTATAATTCACCCCTCCACTTT
CDR3 protein: CASSLVGGTYNSPLHF

clone size: NA
J gene: TRBJ2-1
V gene: TRBV3-1
D gene: NA
CDR3 DNA: TGTGCCACCTGCCAAGAGGCCAACCCGGGCAATGAGCAGTTCTTC
CDR3 protein: CATCQEANPGNEQFF

clone size: many
J gene: TRBJ1-1
V gene: TRBV20-1
D gene: NA
CDR3 DNA: TGCAGTGCTAGAGATCGGGGTGGGGTGGCCACTGAAGCTTTCTTT
CDR3 protein: CSARDRGGVATEAFF

clone size: many
J gene: TRBJ2-7
V gene: TRBV20-1
D gene: NA
CDR3 DNA: TGCAGTGCCCGTCAGGCGACTACCTACGAGCAGTACTTC
CDR3 protein: CSARQATTYEQYF

clone size: few
J gene: TRBJ2-1
V gene: TRBV7-8
D gene: NA
CDR3 DNA: TGTGCCAGCAGCTTATGGACGGTCCTTTCCTACAATGAGCAGTTCTTC
CDR3 protein: CASSLWTVLSYNEQFF

clone size: NA
J gene: TRBJ1-2
V gene: TRBV6-5
D gene: TRBD1
CDR3 DNA: TGTGCCAGCAGTTATGGGACAGATAACTATGGCTACACCTTC
CDR3 protein: CASSYGTDNYGYTF

clone size: NA
J gene: TRBJ2-1
V gene: TRBV11-2
D gene: NA
CDR3 DNA: TGTGCCAGCAGCTTACTCGGGAGTGTTTACAATGAGCAGTTCTTC
CDR3 protein: CASSLLGSVYNEQFF

clone size: many
J gene: TRBJ1-1
V gene: TRBV5-1
D gene: NA
CDR3 DNA: TGCGCCAGCAGCTTGGCGTCGAACACTGAAGCTTTCTTT
CDR3 protein: CASSLASNTEAFF

clone size: many
J gene: TRBJ2-1
V gene: TRBV20-1
D gene: NA
CDR3 DNA: TGCAGTGCTTTCGGGGCAGGAGGTGGGGGGGGCCTTAATGAGCAGTTCTTC
CDR3 protein: CSAFGAGGGGGLNEQFF

clone size: many
J gene: TRBJ2-3
V gene: TRBV21-1
D gene: NA
CDR3 DNA: TGTGCCAGCAGCACACTAGCGGTACACCGTTCTAGCACAGATACGCAGTATTTT
CDR3 protein: CASSTLAVHRSSTDTQYF

clone size: few
J gene: TRBJ2-1
V gene: TRBV5-1
D gene: TRBD2
CDR3 DNA: TGCGCCAGCAGCCTCGCAGCGGGGGGCCGATACAATGAGCAGTTCTTC
CDR3 protein: CASSLAAGGRYNEQFF

clone size: once
J gene: TRBJ2-3
V gene: TRBV10-3
D gene: TRBD1
CDR3 DNA: TGTGCCATCAGTGAGCCGGACAGGGATGTCACAGATACGCAGTATTTT
CDR3 protein: CAISEPDRDVTDTQYF

clone size: many
J gene: TRBJ2-1
V gene: TRBV5-1
D gene: TRBD1
CDR3 DNA: TGCGCCAGCAGCTGGGGACAGGGGTTCAATGAGCAGTTCTTC
CDR3 protein: CASSWGQGFNEQFF

clone size: NA
J gene: TRBJ2-3
V gene: TRBV6-2/TRBV6-3
D gene: NA
CDR3 DNA: TGTGCCAGCAGCCCTCTAGGTCGGGAGGATACGCAGTATTTT
CDR3 protein: CASSPLGREDTQYF

clone size: many
J gene: TRBJ1-2
V gene: TRBV10-3
D gene: TRBD1
CDR3 DNA: TGTGCCATCAGTGAAGGTCGGACAGGGCAGAACAATTATGGCTACACCTTC
CDR3 protein: CAISEGRTGQNNYGYTF

clone size: NA
J gene: TRBJ2-1
V gene: TRBV12-3/TRBV12-4
D gene: NA
CDR3 DNA: TGTGCCAGCAGGGGACCGGGACCCCGGATTGCTGAGCAGTTCTTC
CDR3 protein: CASRGPGPRIAEQFF

clone size: few
J gene: TRBJ2-7
V gene: TRBV20-1
D gene: TRBD2
CDR3 DNA: TGCAGTGCTATAGCGGGAGTTTACGGGTACTCCTACGAGCAGTACTTC
CDR3 protein: CSAIAGVYGYSYEQYF

clone size: many
J gene: TRBJ1-1
V gene: TRBV4-1
D gene: NA
CDR3 DNA: TGCGCCAGCGAGGGAGGAGGAAAAACTGAAGCTTTCTTT
CDR3 protein: CASEGGGKTEAFF

clone size: few
J gene: TRBJ2-3
V gene: TRBV6-1
D gene: NA
CDR3 DNA: TGTTCCACTTTAGGGGGGGGCACAGATACGCAGTATTTT
CDR3 protein: CSTLGGGTDTQYF

clone size: NA
J gene: TRBJ1-1
V gene: TRBV29-1
D gene: NA
CDR3 DNA: TGCAGCGTTGACCTTCAGGGACCTGAAGCTTTCTTT
CDR3 protein: CSVDLQGPEAFF

clone size: many
J gene: TRBJ2-7
V gene: TRBV20-1
D gene: NA
CDR3 DNA: TGCAGTGCCAGAGTCCCGGGGGCCAACGAGCAGTACTTC
CDR3 protein: CSARVPGANEQYF

clone size: few
J gene: TRBJ1-2
V gene: TRBV20-1
D gene: NA
CDR3 DNA: TGCAGTGCTAGCGAGCCGGGAGAGCTTGGCTACACCTTC
CDR3 protein: CSASEPGELGYTF